A single sample is the source of the 26 T cell receptor beta chains below, sequenced in a study of regulatory T cells in long-lasting Graves disease. Time point: newly diagnosed GD, antithyroid drugs for less than 3 months. RNA isolated from PBMCs was used to make the TCR library. Relying on iRepertoire HTBI primers and Arm-PCR of CDR3 regions, the team built TCR beta libraries. TCRdb re-derived calls from the multiplex PCR reads in MiXCR, one entry per CDR3 protein. The sample has about 430,000 distinct CDR3 sequences; roughly 15% are singletons. These data were also filed under a second study, of T cells in Graves' hyperthyroidism and ophthalmopathy.

Specimen: peripheral blood mononuclear cells (PBMCs), collected at new diagnosis, from a patient treated with antithyroid drugs. The receptors shown here come from a woman between 40 and 55 years old with Graves disease.

This clonotype has at least ten counts. This chain uses TRBV28 with TRBJ1-4; D unclear. V shed 5 bases and J shed 4 bases, with 14 bases lying between them. Germline CDR1 MDHEN, CDR2 SYDVKM. CDR3 length: 15 amino acids. The chain's CDR3 is CASSPPRTDNEKLFF. The CDR3 bases are TGTGCCAGCAGTCCTCCGAGGACTGATAATGAAAAACTGTTTTTT.

The chain employs TRBV18 and TRBJ1-2, with 9 bases fitting TRBD1. Germline V lookup: CDR1 KGHSH, CDR2 LQKENI. The CDR3 spans 14 residues. V was pared by 2 bases and J by 6 bases, with 4 bases of the junction left unmatched. DNA for the CDR3: TGTGCCAGCTCACCAATCCGGGACAGGGATGGCTACACCTTC. This codes for CASSPIRDRDGYTF.

This clonotype was seen ten or more times. This chain uses TRBV20-1 with TRBJ1-2; possible D gene TRBD1, 5 bases. V was cut by 5 bases and J by 4 bases, with 11 bases left in between. In germline, CDR1 is DFQATT, CDR2 SNEGSKA (reference sequence). The CDR3 is 12 amino acids. The CDR3 DNA sequence: TGCAGTGCTCTTCGACAGTCCTATGGCTACACCTTC. Translated: CSALRQSYGYTF.

This clonotype appeared many times. This chain uses TRBV5-1 with TRBJ1-1; D is undetermined. The CDR3 sequence is 16 residues long. Germline-derived CDR1 and CDR2 are SGHRS and YFSETQ. V was cut by 1 base and J by 5 bases, with 18 bases left in between. The CDR3 is CASSLRRLGLGTEAFF. In DNA, the CDR3 is TGCGCCAGCAGCTTGCGTCGATTGGGATTAGGTACTGAAGCTTTCTTT.

This chain links TRBV27 with TRBJ2-2; 9 bases agree with TRBD2. The CDR3 is made up of 18 amino acids. The V gene's germline CDR1 is MNHEY and CDR2 SMNVEV (reference sequence). V shed 0 bases and J 5 bases; nucleotides not matched to a gene: 10. For the CDR3, the DNA is TGTGCCAGCAGTTTATCCACCCCCCCTAGCGGGATTACCGGGGAGCTGTTTTTT. It codes for CASSLSTPPSGITGELFF.

This clonotype was seen a few times. J is TRBJ1-4 and V is TRBV28, with unresolved D. Germline V gene lookup returns CDR1 MDHEN and CDR2 SYDVKM. This CDR3 spans 15 amino acids. Trimming took 6 bases from V and 4 from J, leaving 15 bases between them. CDR3 loop: CASSDQTHNNEKLFF. CDR3 coding DNA: TGTGCCAGCAGCGACCAGACACATAATAATGAAAAACTGTTTTTT.

This clonotype was seen ten or more times. In DNA, the CDR3 is TGTGCCAGCAGTTATGCTGGGACAGCTGAAGCTTTCTTT. Its translation: CASSYAGTAEAFF. V and J are TRBV5-6 and TRBJ1-1; the match to TRBD1 covers 7 bases. V lost 5 bases, J lost 6 bases, and 7 bases stayed unmatched. CDR1 SGHDT and CDR2 YYEEEE come from the germline V gene. The CDR3 sequence is 13 residues long. Based on the CDR3 plus reference TRBV5-6 and TRBJ1-1, the full variable domain is DAGVTQSPTHLIKTRGQQVTLRCSPKSGHDTVSWYQQALGQGPQFIFQYYEEEERQRGNFPDRFSGHQFPNYSSELNVNALLLGDSALYLCASSYAGTAEAFFGQGTRLTVV.

The rearrangement links TRBV20-1 to TRBJ1-1; D is perhaps TRBD1 (5 bases). The CDR3 spans 13 residues. Trimming took off 1 base at V and 4 bases at J, with 10 bases between the two ends. Germline V gene lookup returns CDR1 DFQATT and CDR2 SNEGSKA (reference sequence). The CDR3 DNA follows: TGCAGTGCTAGAGGGGGGGGGAGCACTGAAGCTTTCTTT. Protein sequence: CSARGGGSTEAFF.

Many counts were recorded for this clonotype. The CDR3 DNA sequence: TGTGCCAGCAGCCGACAGGGAGATCAGCCCCAGCATTTT. Translation: CASSRQGDQPQHF. The genes are TRBV19 and TRBJ1-5; 7 nucleotides match TRBD1. The CDR3 length is 13 residues. Germline CDR1 is LNHDA and CDR2 is SQIVND (reference sequence). V lost 9 bases and J lost 5; bases outside the gene matches: 7.

This clonotype was recorded at least ten times. The gene calls are TRBV10-3 and TRBJ2-2, with D possibly being TRBD2 (5 bases). The V and J ends lost 3 bases and 6 bases respectively, with 8 bases between them. Germline values: CDR1 ENHRY, CDR2 SYGVKD. This CDR3 has 13 amino acids. The CDR3 loop reads CAISDSAAGELFF. CDR3 nucleotides: TGTGCCATCAGTGACTCAGCGGCCGGGGAGCTGTTTTTT.

This clonotype has ten or more counts. The rearrangement links TRBV6-5 to TRBJ2-7; the match to TRBD1 covers 7 bases. This CDR3 is 17 amino acids long. Germline V gene data show CDR1 as MNHEY and CDR2 as SVGAGI. The trim removed 4 bases at V and 2 bases at J, leaving 14 bases unmatched. In nucleotides, the CDR3 is TGTGCCAGCAGTTCCACGACAGGGCGAAAAAAACCCTACGAGCAGTACTTC. This sequence encodes CASSSTTGRKKPYEQYF.

The table lists this clonotype with a few counts. The rearrangement joins TRBV7-2 to TRBJ2-7; 10 positions agree with TRBD1. After removal of 5 bases from V and 5 bases from J, the junction contained 18 bases not matched to a gene. The CDR3 covers 18 residues. CDR1 and CDR2 (germline): SGHTA, FQGNSA. The CDR3 here is CASSPTPNPGQGKHEQYF. The CDR3 nucleotides read TGTGCCAGCAGCCCGACACCAAATCCGGGACAGGGGAAGCACGAGCAGTACTTC. The whole variable domain, remainder taken from reference TRBV7-2 and TRBJ2-7, is GAGVSQSPSNKVTEKGKDVELRCDPISGHTALYWYRQSLGQGLEFLIYFQGNSAPDKSGLPSDRFSAERTGGSVSTLTIQRTQQEDSAVYLCASSPTPNPGQGKHEQYFGPGTRLTVT.

This clonotype was seen only a few times. With a much larger clone just one base away, this may be a read error. This chain joins TRBV7-2 and TRBJ2-1, with 9 bases aligning to TRBD2. The CDR3 contains 13 residues. Germline V CDR1 and CDR2: SGHTA, FQGNSA. CDR3 DNA sequence: TGTGCCGGCAGCTTAGCGGGAGTCAATGAGCAGTTCTTC. This codes for CAGSLAGVNEQFF.

This clonotype came up many times. The J gene is TRBJ2-1, the V gene TRBV30, with D hard to call. V lost 2 bases to trimming and J lost 6 bases, with 5 bases between them. The CDR3 runs 11 residues. Germline CDR1 is GTSNPN and CDR2 is SVGIG (reference sequence). The CDR3 DNA reads as TGTGCCTGGAGTAGCATCAATGAGCAGTTCTTC. Protein: CAWSSINEQFF. The full variable domain, in which reference TRBV30 and TRBJ2-1 provide the parts outside the CDR3, is SQTIHQWPATLVQPVGSPLSLECTVEGTSNPNLYWYRQAAGRGLQLLFYSVGIGQISSEVPQNLSASRPQDRQFILSSKKLLLSDSGFYLCAWSSINEQFFGPGTRLTVL.

In regard to this clonotype: A read error may produce the germline difference seen at one junction end. The J gene is TRBJ2-7, the V gene TRBV28; 9 bases match TRBD1. There are 14 residues in the CDR3. CDR1 is MDHEN, CDR2 SYDVKM, per germline. Here the CDR3 DNA reads TGTGCCAGCAAAAGTCTACAGGGGGCGCACGAGCGGTACTTC. Translating gives CASKSLQGAHERYF.

The chain carries TRBV25-1 and TRBJ2-1; D is perhaps TRBD2 (5 bases). CDR1 is MGHDK, CDR2 SYGVNS, per germline. There are 15 residues in the CDR3. V was pared by 8 bases and J by 3 bases, with 17 bases between. In nucleotides, the CDR3 is TGTGCCAGCCGGGATGGAGACGGCCTCTACAATGAGCAGTTCTTC. Amino acids: CASRDGDGLYNEQFF.

This clonotype turned up a few times. Since a far larger clone is one base different, this is likely a read error. V is TRBV11-2 and J is TRBJ2-3, with D possibly being TRBD2 (6 bases). The J call may be in error: the DNA end matches TRBJ2-7 better. Germline V gene data show CDR1 as SGHAT and CDR2 as FQNNGV. The CDR3 extends over 16 amino acids. CDR3 sequence reads: CASSLVAGNEVDGQYF. DNA of the CDR3: TGTGCCAGCAGCTTAGTGGCGGGGAATGAGGTTGACGGGCAGTACTTC.

This clonotype was observed a few times. The chain links TRBV13 to TRBJ2-3; D possibly corresponds to TRBD2 (6 bases). The germline V gene encodes CDR1 PRHDT and CDR2 FYEKMQ (reference sequence). V dropped 5 bases and J dropped 1 base, with 13 bases sitting between them. This CDR3 spans 15 amino acids. The CDR3, as DNA: TGTGCCAGCAGCCCCCCGGCTAGCGGCACAGATACGCAGTATTTT. Protein sequence: CASSPPASGTDTQYF.

Concerning this clonotype: A read error may account for a junction end that differs from germline. This chain links TRBV30 with TRBJ2-1, with a tentative D call TRBD2 (6 bases). Germline V gene data show CDR1 as GTSNPN and CDR2 as SVGIG (reference sequence). The CDR3 consists of 16 residues. CDR3 residues: CAWSLGTPQLYSEQFF. CDR3 nucleotides: TGTGCCTGGAGCCTCGGGACTCCGCAACTCTACAGTGAGCAGTTCTTC.

This clonotype was counted a few times. V is TRBV19 and J is TRBJ1-2; 8 bases are a match to TRBD1. Germline V CDR1 and CDR2: LNHDA, SQIVND (reference sequence). This CDR3 is 15 amino acids long. The V gene end was trimmed by 6 bases and the J gene end by 7 bases; junction bases not matched to a gene: 13. The CDR3, as DNA: TGTGCCAGTAGACAACCCACGGACAGGGTTCTTGGCTACACCTTC. Amino acid sequence: CASRQPTDRVLGYTF.

The chain has TRBV7-6 and TRBJ2-1; 13 positions agree with TRBD2. Germline V gene lookup returns CDR1 SGHVS and CDR2 FNYEAQ. The CDR3 totals 16 residues. V shed 5 bases and J 9 bases; nucleotides not matched to a gene: 10. The CDR3 bases are TGTGCCAGCAGCCCCCGGACTAGCGGGAGTTCTGTTGAGCAGTTCTTC. Protein: CASSPRTSGSSVEQFF.

This clonotype appeared many times. V and J are TRBV28 and TRBJ2-1; D is possibly TRBD1 or TRBD2 (5 bases each). This CDR3 contains 12 residues. With 8 bases removed from V and 13 bases from J, the gap between germline ends came to 18 bases. The germline V gene encodes CDR1 MDHEN and CDR2 SYDVKM. The CDR3 DNA sequence: TGTGCCAGCGGGGGTGGTGGGGACGGACAGTTCTTC. This sequence encodes CASGGGGDGQFF.

This clonotype was seen more than once but under ten times. The genes are TRBV7-8 and TRBJ2-7; 7 bases are a match to TRBD2. Germline V gene sequence: CDR1 SGHVS, CDR2 FQNEAQ. Unmatched junction bases numbered 8, after V lost 5 bases and J lost 4 bases. This CDR3 contains 14 residues. The CDR3 DNA is TGTGCCAGCAGCGGGACTAACGGAGCTTACGAGCAGTACTTC. It yields the protein CASSGTNGAYEQYF. The variable domain in full, completed from reference TRBV7-8 and TRBJ2-7, reads GAGVSQSPRYKVAKRGQDVALRCDPISGHVSLFWYQQALGQGPEFLTYFQNEAQLDKSGLPSDRFFAERPEGSVSTLKIQRTQQEDSAVYLCASSGTNGAYEQYFGPGTRLTVT.

This clonotype was detected many times. CDR3 amino acids: CANNRGGVTEAFF. In DNA form, the CDR3 reads TGTGCCAACAACAGGGGTGGCGTAACTGAAGCTTTCTTT. The chain couples TRBV9 to TRBJ1-1, with TRBD1 matching 7 bases. The length of the CDR3 is 13 residues. J lost 5 bases, V lost 9 bases, and 10 bases had no gene match. Germline V gives CDR1 SGDLS, CDR2 YYNGEE.

This clonotype was detected ten times or more. This chain connects TRBV18 to TRBJ2-3; 7 bases are a match to TRBD1. This CDR3 is built from 18 residues. V was clipped by 3 bases and J by 4 bases; unmatched bases: 16. CDR1 KGHSH and CDR2 LQKENI come from the germline V gene. CDR3 sequence (DNA): TGTGCCAGCTCACCCTCTCCCCTGGGGACAGATATTCCAGATACGCAGTATTTT. Translated, it gives CASSPSPLGTDIPDTQYF.

This clonotype was counted ten times or more. V gene TRBV5-1 combines with J gene TRBJ2-5; D is uncertain. The CDR3 totals 16 residues. Germline assignment: CDR1 SGHRS and CDR2 YFSETQ. Trimming pared 1 base from V and 2 bases from J, leaving 15 bases between. The CDR3 DNA is TGCGCCAGCAGCTTGATGGGGTTCTTAGAACAAGAGACCCAGTACTTC. It yields the protein CASSLMGFLEQETQYF.